These 17 T cell receptor beta chains were sequenced from one sample in a study of response to subunit inactivated influenza vaccine. A single record per CDR3 protein comes from TCRdb applying MiXCR to the RT-PCR reads. The profile covers roughly 570,000 distinct CDR3 sequences, with approximately 15% appearing a single time and roughly 11% taken by the ten largest. Sequencing was performed on PBMCs from blood, taken about 12 days after vaccination. These receptors all come from a man aged 45 to 65 who received an inactivated influenza vaccine.

This clonotype was recorded at least ten times. This chain links TRBV28 with TRBJ1-4, with a tentative D call TRBD1 (6 bases). Germline V gene lookup returns CDR1 MDHEN and CDR2 SYDVKM. Trimming shortened V by 5 bases and J by 0 bases, and 13 bases separated the two germline ends. The CDR3 covers 16 residues. In nucleotides, the CDR3 is TGTGCCAGCAGTAGCCAGGGGACTTCAACTAATGAAAAACTGTTTTTT. This sequence encodes CASSSQGTSTNEKLFF.

This clonotype was observed a handful of times. The J gene is TRBJ2-1, the V gene TRBV20-1, with TRBD2 matching 9 bases. V dropped 0 bases and J dropped 3; count of bases not matched to a gene: 3. CDR3 length: 15 amino acids. Germline lookup yields CDR1 DFQATT and CDR2 SNEGSKA (reference sequence). CDR3 DNA: TGCAGTGCTAGAGATGGGACTAGCATCTACAATGAGCAGTTCTTC. This translates into CSARDGTSIYNEQFF.

The V gene is TRBV5-1, the J gene TRBJ2-3; TRBD2 matches at 9 bases. The germline gives CDR1 SGHRS, CDR2 YFSETQ. The CDR3 runs to 15 residues. The ends lost 1 base at V and 4 bases at J; junction bases unmatched: 4. DNA for the CDR3: TGCGCCAGCAGCTTGCTAGCGGGGATGGCAGATACGCAGTATTTT. It codes for CASSLLAGMADTQYF. The full variable domain, rest sourced from reference TRBV5-1 and TRBJ2-3, is KAGVTQTPRYLIKTRGQQVTLSCSPISGHRSVSWYQQTPGQGLQFLFEYFSETQRNKGNFPGRFSGRQFSNSRSEMNVSTLELGDSALYLCASSLLAGMADTQYFGPGTRLTVL.

The V gene is TRBV5-6, the J gene TRBJ2-3, with TRBD2 identical over 14 bases. Trimming at V came to 2 bases and at J to 3 bases, leaving 8 bases not matched to a gene. In germline, CDR1 is SGHDT, CDR2 YYEEEE. The CDR3 contains 18 residues. The CDR3 DNA sequence: TGTGCCAGCAGCTTCACGGGACTAGCGGGGGAGGATACAGATACGCAGTATTTT. This translates into CASSFTGLAGEDTDTQYF.

This clonotype was counted ten times or more. The rearrangement links TRBV30 to TRBJ2-7; D is perhaps TRBD1 (5 bases). V shed 2 bases and J shed 3 bases, with 11 bases lying between them. This CDR3 region has 13 residues. Germline CDR1 GTSNPN, CDR2 SVGIG (reference sequence). CDR3 sequence: CAWSLTGVYEQYF. DNA for the CDR3: TGTGCCTGGAGTCTTACAGGAGTCTACGAGCAGTACTTC.

The chain uses TRBV4-1 and TRBJ1-6, with 9 bases identical to TRBD1. This CDR3 has 16 amino acids. Germline V lookup: CDR1 MGHRA, CDR2 YSYEKL. V trimming: 0 bases; J trimming: 11 bases; junction bases outside the gene matches: 8. CDR3 amino acids: CASSQDPGTGYTPLHF. CDR3 nucleotides: TGCGCCAGCAGCCAAGACCCCGGGACAGGGTATACACCCCTCCACTTT.

The chain uses TRBV6-2 or TRBV6-3 and TRBJ1-2; possible D gene TRBD1, 5 bases. The V gene lost 8 bases and the J gene lost 5 bases, with 12 bases spanning the gap. Germline CDR1 and CDR2: MNHEY and SVGEGT. The CDR3 length is 12 residues. CDR3 DNA: TGTGCCAGCGCCGGGACGGATTATGGCTACACCTTC. This gives the protein CASAGTDYGYTF.

The chain carries TRBV7-9 and TRBJ2-3, with D hard to call. Trimming took off 0 bases at V and 2 bases at J, with 6 bases between the two ends. The V gene's germline CDR1 is SEHNR and CDR2 FQNEAQ (reference sequence). This CDR3 region has 14 residues. The CDR3 DNA reads TGTGCCAGCAGCTTAGCGTACACCACAGATACGCAGTATTTT. This sequence encodes CASSLAYTTDTQYF. Full variable domain (rest looked up from reference TRBV7-9 and TRBJ2-3): DTGVSQNPRHKITKRGQNVTFRCDPISEHNRLYWYRQTLGQGPEFLTYFQNEAQLEKSRLLSDRFSAERPKGSFSTLEIQRTEQGDSAMYLCASSLAYTTDTQYFGPGTRLTVL.

The CDR3: CASSRTSHEQYF. The CDR3 DNA reads as TGTGCCAGCAGCCGGACTAGCCACGAGCAGTACTTC. The chain couples TRBV14 to TRBJ2-7; 8 nucleotides match TRBD2. The CDR3 totals 12 residues. Germline-derived CDR1 and CDR2 are SGHDN and FVKESK. V trimming: 4 bases; J trimming: 5 bases; junction bases outside the gene matches: 1.

This chain links TRBV6-2 or TRBV6-3 with TRBJ2-5; 8 nucleotides align to TRBD2. The V and J ends lost 2 bases and 0 bases, in that order; junction bases with no gene match: 17. The CDR3 length is 20 residues. Germline V CDR1 and CDR2: MNHEY, SVGEGT. CDR3 nucleotide sequence: TGTGCCAGCAGTTACCACCTTATTTCCGATCTGGGACTAGACCAAGAGACCCAGTACTTC. It is translated as CASSYHLISDLGLDQETQYF.

This rearrangement joins TRBV12-3 or TRBV12-4 to TRBJ1-2; TRBD1 matches at 10 bases. After removal of 7 bases from V and 7 bases from J, the junction contained 9 bases not matched to a gene. This CDR3 spans 14 amino acids. CDR3 region: CASTKGQGPSGYTF. In DNA form, the CDR3 reads TGTGCCAGCACCAAGGGACAGGGGCCTTCTGGCTACACCTTC.

This clonotype was recorded a few times. The rearrangement links TRBV2 to TRBJ2-3; D not resolved. The CDR3 is made up of 11 amino acids. CDR1 and CDR2 (germline): SNHLY, FYNNEI. V lost 7 bases to trimming and J lost 6 bases, with 8 bases between them. The CDR3 coding sequence is TGTGCCAGCACGCTTGTGGATACGCAGTATTTT. Translation: CASTLVDTQYF.

V gene TRBV27 combines with J gene TRBJ2-7; 9 bases are shared with TRBD1. The junction had 8 bases not matched to a gene; V was cut back by 1 base and J by 4 bases. Germline-derived CDR1 and CDR2 are MNHEY and SMNVEV (reference sequence). This CDR3 spans 16 amino acids. In DNA, the CDR3 is TGTGCCAGCAGTTTATTCCGGACAGGGGAAGGGTACGAGCAGTACTTC. Amino acid sequence: CASSLFRTGEGYEQYF.

The chain's CDR3 is CASSSGASVSYNEQFF. In DNA form, the CDR3 reads TGTGCCAGCAGTTCGGGGGCTTCAGTGTCCTACAATGAGCAGTTCTTC. The chain uses TRBV6-5 and TRBJ2-1; D possibly matches TRBD1 or TRBD2 (6 bases each). Germline-derived CDR1 and CDR2 are MNHEY and SVGAGI. The CDR3 loop spans 16 amino acids. V lost 4 bases, J lost 1 base, and 14 bases lay in between.

This clonotype was seen more than once but under ten times. The CDR3: CASSLTLRGSETQYF. In DNA form, the CDR3 reads TGTGCCAGCAGCTTAACCCTCAGGGGTTCAGAGACCCAGTACTTC. This chain links TRBV7-9 with TRBJ2-5, with D perhaps TRBD1 (6 bases). The ends were cut back, 2 bases at V and 4 bases at J, with 14 bases in the middle. The length of the CDR3 is 15 residues. Germline V gives CDR1 SEHNR, CDR2 FQNEAQ (reference sequence). Complete variable domain (other parts from reference TRBV7-9 and TRBJ2-5): DTGVSQNPRHKITKRGQNVTFRCDPISEHNRLYWYRQTLGQGPEFLTYFQNEAQLEKSRLLSDRFSAERPKGSFSTLEIQRTEQGDSAMYLCASSLTLRGSETQYFGPGTRLLVL.

This clonotype was picked up a small number of times. This sequence may be a read error, since a much larger clone differs from it by one base. The J gene is TRBJ2-3, the V gene TRBV7-9; the match to TRBD2 covers 7 bases. The CDR3 contains 15 residues. The ends lost 7 bases at V and 4 bases at J; junction bases unmatched: 11. Looked up from germline, CDR1 is SEHNR and CDR2 is FQNEAQ (reference sequence). The CDR3 protein is CASNSPAGTADTQYF. CDR3 nucleotide sequence: TGTGCCAGCAACTCCCCAGCGGGAACAGCAGATACGCAGTATTTT.

The chain joins TRBV11-2 to TRBJ1-3; unclear D gene. Between the trimmed V and J ends, which lost 5 bases and 5 bases, there was a span of 10 bases. CDR3 length equals 13 residues. Germline CDR1 SGHAT, CDR2 FQNNGV. The chain's CDR3 is CASSQGWRNTIYF. CDR3 DNA: TGTGCCAGCAGCCAAGGATGGAGAAACACCATATATTTT.